This T cell receptor (beta chain) was observed in a study of blood T cell repertoires in COVID-19. Study details: PBMCs, B-cell-depleted T cells, or T cells were the source of the cDNA or gDNA that made up the material.

Authors' processing steps: It was from reference gene primer amplification that nucleated cell counts were estimated. Sequenced by immunoSEQ multiplex PCR; TCRdb stores in-frame clones only, minus some. V, J and clone size derive from that table, while D and trimming were established from the DNA sequence. In the table there are hundreds of thousands of clones, around 88% of which are singletons. This clone appeared a few times. This CDR3 region has 14 residues. Germline CDR1 reads SGHTA; CDR2 reads FQGNSA. The germline V and J ends were trimmed by 10 bases and 1 base, with 13 bases remaining between them.

This clonotype was sampled from a woman aged 60-75 years with COVID-19, enrolled during active disease. Sequencing used peripheral blood. V and J are TRBV7-2 and TRBJ2-2, with D possibly being TRBD2 (6 bases). The CDR3 DNA reads as TGTGCCACCCCCTTCGGGGGGAACACCGGGGAGCTGTTTTTT. As protein: CATPFGGNTGELFF.